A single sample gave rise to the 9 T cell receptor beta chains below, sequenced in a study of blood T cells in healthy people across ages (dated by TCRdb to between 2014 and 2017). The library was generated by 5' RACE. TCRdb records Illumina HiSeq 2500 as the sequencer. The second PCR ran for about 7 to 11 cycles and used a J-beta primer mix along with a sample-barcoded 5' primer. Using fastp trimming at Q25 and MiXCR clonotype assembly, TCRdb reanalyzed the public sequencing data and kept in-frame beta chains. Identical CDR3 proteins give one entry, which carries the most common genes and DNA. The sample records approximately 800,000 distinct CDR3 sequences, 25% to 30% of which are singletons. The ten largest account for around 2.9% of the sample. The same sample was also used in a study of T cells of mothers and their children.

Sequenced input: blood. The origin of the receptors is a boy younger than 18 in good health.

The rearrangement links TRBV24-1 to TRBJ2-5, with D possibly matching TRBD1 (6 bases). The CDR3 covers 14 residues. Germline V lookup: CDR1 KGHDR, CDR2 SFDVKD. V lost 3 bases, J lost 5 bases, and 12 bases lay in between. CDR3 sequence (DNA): TGTGCCACCAGTGATCGGACAGAACGGGAGACCCAGTACTTC. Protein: CATSDRTERETQYF.

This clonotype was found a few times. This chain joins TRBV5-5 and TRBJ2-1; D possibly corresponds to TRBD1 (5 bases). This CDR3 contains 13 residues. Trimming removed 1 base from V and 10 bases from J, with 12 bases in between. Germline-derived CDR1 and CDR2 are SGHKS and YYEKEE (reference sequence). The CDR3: CASSLNRPQEQFF. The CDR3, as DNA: TGTGCCAGCAGCTTGAACAGGCCACAGGAGCAGTTCTTC.

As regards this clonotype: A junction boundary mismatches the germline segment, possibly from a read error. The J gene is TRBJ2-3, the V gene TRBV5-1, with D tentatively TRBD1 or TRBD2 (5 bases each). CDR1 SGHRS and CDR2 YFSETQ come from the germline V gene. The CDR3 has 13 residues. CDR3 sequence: CASSSTEGSTQYF. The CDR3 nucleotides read TGCGCTAGCAGCTCGACCGAGGGGAGCACGCAGTATTTT.

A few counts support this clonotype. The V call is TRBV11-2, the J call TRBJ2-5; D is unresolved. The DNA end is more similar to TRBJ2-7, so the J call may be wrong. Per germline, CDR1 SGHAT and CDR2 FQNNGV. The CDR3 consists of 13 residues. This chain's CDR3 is CASSLDTMYEQYF. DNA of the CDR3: TGTGCCAGCAGCTTAGATACGATGTACGAGCAGTACTTC.

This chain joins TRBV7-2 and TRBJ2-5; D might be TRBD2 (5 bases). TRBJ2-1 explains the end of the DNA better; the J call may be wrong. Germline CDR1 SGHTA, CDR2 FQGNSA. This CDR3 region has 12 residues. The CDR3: CASSLGTPRQFF. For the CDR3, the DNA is TGTGCCAGCAGCTTAGGGACTCCCCGGCAGTTCTTC.

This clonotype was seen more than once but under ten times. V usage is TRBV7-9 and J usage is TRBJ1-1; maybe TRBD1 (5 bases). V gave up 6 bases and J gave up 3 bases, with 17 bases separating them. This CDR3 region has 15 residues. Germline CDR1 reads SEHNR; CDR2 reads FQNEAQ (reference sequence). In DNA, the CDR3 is TGTGCCAGCAGATGGGCTGGGGGGGGAGACACTGAAGCTTTCTTT. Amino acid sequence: CASRWAGGGDTEAFF. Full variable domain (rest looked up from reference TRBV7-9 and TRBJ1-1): DTGVSQNPRHKITKRGQNVTFRCDPISEHNRLYWYRQTLGQGPEFLTYFQNEAQLEKSRLLSDRFSAERPKGSFSTLEIQRTEQGDSAMYLCASRWAGGGDTEAFFGQGTRLTVV.

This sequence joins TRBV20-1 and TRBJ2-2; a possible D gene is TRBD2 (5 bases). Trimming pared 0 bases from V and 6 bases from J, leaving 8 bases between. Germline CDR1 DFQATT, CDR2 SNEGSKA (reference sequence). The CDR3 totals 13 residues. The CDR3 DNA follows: TGCAGTGCTAGAGATACCGGGGCCGGGGAGCTGTTTTTT. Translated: CSARDTGAGELFF.

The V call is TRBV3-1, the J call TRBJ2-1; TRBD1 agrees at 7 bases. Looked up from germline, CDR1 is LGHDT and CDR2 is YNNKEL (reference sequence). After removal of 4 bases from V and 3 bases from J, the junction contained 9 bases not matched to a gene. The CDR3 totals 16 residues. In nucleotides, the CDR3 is TGTGCCAGCAGCCTGAACAGGGGACCACTCTACAATGAGCAGTTCTTC. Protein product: CASSLNRGPLYNEQFF.

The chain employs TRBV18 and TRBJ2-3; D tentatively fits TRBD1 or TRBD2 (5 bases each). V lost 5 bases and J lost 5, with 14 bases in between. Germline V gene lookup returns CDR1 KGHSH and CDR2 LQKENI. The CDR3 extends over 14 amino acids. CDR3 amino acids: CASSRDAGVDTQYF. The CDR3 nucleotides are TGTGCCAGCTCAAGGGACGCCGGGGTAGATACGCAGTATTTT.